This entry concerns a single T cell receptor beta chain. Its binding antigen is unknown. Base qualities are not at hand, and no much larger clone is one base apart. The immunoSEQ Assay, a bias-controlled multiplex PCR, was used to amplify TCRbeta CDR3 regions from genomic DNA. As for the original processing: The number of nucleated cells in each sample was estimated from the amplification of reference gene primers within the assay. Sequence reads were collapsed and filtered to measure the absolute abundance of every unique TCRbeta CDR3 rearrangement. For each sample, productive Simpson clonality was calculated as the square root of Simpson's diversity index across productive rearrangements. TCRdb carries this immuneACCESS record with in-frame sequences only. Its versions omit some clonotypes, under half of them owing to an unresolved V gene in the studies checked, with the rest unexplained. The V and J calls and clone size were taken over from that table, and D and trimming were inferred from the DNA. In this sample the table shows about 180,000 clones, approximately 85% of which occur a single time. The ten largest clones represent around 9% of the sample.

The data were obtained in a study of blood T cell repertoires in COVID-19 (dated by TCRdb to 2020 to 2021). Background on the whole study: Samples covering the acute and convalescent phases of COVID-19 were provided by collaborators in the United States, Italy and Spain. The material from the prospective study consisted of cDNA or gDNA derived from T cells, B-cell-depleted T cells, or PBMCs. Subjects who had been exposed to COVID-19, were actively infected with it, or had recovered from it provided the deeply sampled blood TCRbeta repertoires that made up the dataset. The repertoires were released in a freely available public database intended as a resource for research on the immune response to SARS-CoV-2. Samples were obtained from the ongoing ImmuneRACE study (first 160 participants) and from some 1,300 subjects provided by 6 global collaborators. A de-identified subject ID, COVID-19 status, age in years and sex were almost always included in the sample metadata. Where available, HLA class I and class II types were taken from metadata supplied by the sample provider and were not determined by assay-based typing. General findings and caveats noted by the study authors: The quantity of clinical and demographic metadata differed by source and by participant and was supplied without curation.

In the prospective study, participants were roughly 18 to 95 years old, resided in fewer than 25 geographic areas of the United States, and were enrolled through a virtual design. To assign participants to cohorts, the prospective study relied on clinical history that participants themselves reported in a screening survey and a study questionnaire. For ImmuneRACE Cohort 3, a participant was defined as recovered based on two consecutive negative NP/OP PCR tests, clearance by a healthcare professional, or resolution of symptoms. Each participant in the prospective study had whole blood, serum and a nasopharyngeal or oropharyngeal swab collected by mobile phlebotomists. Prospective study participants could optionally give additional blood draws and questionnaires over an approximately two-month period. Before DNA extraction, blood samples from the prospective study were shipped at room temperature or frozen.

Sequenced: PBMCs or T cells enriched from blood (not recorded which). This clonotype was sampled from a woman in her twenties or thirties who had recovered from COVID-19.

The DNA sequence follows: TGTGCCAGCAGCGGACTAGTCGGGTACGAGCAGTACTTC. Translated, this is CASSGLVGYEQYF. The sequence links TRBV9 to TRBJ2-7; TRBD2 could be the D gene, as 6 bases match. V loses 3 bases, J loses 4 bases, and the germline ends lie 11 bases apart. CDR1 and CDR2, per the germline V gene, are SGDLS and YYNGEE. From its cysteine to its phenylalanine, the CDR3 spans 13 amino acids. Here the CDR3 DNA is all that survives: 39 bases in frame from base 1.